The sequence of this T cell receptor beta chain was determined in a study of blood T cell repertoires in COVID-19. Across the study: T cells, B-cell-depleted T cells, or PBMCs provided the cDNA or gDNA that served as material.

The germline gives CDR1 SGHDT, CDR2 YYEEEE. CDR3 length: 18 residues. V dropped 4 bases and J dropped 1; count of bases not matched to a gene: 10. In the original workflow: Reference gene primer amplification yielded estimated nucleated cell counts. Some clones are missing from TCRdb's copy, which holds only in-frame ones; the method was immunoSEQ multiplex PCR. D and trimming come from the DNA, and the V and J calls and clone size come from that table. This sample carries about 210,000 clones, around 83% of them seen once, and the ten largest clones take approximately 2%. The sample consisted of peripheral blood. This chain joins TRBV5-6 and TRBJ2-6; the match to TRBD1 covers 8 bases. The receptor's source is a man aged 35 to 55 who had recovered from COVID-19. CDR3 residues: CASSRGQVVASGANVLTF. The CDR3 DNA sequence: TGTGCCAGCAGCCGGGGACAGGTCGTGGCTTCTGGGGCCAACGTCCTGACTTTC. Complete variable domain (other parts from reference TRBV5-6 and TRBJ2-6): DAGVTQSPTHLIKTRGQQVTLRCSPKSGHDTVSWYQQALGQGPQFIFQYYEEEERQRGNFPDRFSGHQFPNYSSELNVNALLLGDSALYLCASSRGQVVASGANVLTFGAGSRLTVL.